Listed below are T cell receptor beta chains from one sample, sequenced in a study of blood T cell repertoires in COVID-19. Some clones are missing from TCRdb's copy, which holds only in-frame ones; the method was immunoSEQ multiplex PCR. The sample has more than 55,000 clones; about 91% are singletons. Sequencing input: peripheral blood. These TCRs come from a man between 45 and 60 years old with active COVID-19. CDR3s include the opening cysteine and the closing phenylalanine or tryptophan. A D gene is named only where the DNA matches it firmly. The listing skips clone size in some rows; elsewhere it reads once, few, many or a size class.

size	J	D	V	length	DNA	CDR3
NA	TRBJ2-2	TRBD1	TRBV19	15	TGTGCCAGTAGTACCGGATACAGGGGTTCGGGGGAGCTGTTTTTT	CASSTGYRGSGELFF
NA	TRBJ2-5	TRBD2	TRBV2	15	TGTGCCAGCGGGACTAGCGGGACTCTCTCTGGGACCCAGTACTTC	CASGTSGTLSGTQYF
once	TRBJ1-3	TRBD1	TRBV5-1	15	TGCGCCAGCAGCCCCGGGACAGGGGGCTACAACACCATATATTTT	CASSPGTGGYNTIYF
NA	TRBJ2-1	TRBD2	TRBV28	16	TGTGCCAGCATCCCCCCCTTTCTTCGGGGGGGCCATGAGCAGTTCTTC	CASIPPFLRGGHEQFF
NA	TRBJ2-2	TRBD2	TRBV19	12	TGTGCCAGTACTAGCGGCGTGGGGGAGCTGTTTTTT	CASTSGVGELFF
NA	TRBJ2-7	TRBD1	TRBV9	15	TGTGCCAGCAGCACATACGACAGGGCCCCCTACGAGCAGTACTTC	CASSTYDRAPYEQYF
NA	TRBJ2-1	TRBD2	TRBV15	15	TGTGCCACCAGCAGAGCGACTAGCGGTGACAATGAGCAGTTCTTC	CATSRATSGDNEQFF
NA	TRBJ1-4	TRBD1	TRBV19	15	TGTGCCAGTAGTGCAAAGACAGGGGGTAATGAAAAACTGTTTTTT	CASSAKTGGNEKLFF
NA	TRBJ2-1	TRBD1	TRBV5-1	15	TGCGCCAGCAGCAAGGACAGGGAATCCTACAATGAGCAGTTCTTC	CASSKDRESYNEQFF
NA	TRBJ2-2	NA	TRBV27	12	TGTGCCAGCAGTTTTAGCACCGGGGAGCTGTTTTTT	CASSFSTGELFF
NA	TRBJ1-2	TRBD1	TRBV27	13	TGTGCCAGCAGTCAAACCCACAGGGGTGGCTACACCTTC	CASSQTHRGGYTF
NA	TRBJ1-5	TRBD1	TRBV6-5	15	TGTGCCAGCAGTTACTCCGGACAGGGTTCGGGGCCCCAGCATTTT	CASSYSGQGSGPQHF
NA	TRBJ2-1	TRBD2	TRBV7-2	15	TGTGCCAGCAGCTTTCGGTGGGGGGGTCACAATGAGCAGTTCTTC	CASSFRWGGHNEQFF
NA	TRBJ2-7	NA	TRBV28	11	TGTGCCAGCAGCGTCAGGTACGAGCAGTACTTC	CASSVRYEQYF
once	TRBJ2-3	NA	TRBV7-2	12	TGTGCCAGCACTCTCGAGGGTGATACGCAGTATTTT	CASTLEGDTQYF
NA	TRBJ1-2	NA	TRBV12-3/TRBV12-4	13	TGTGCCAGCAGTACCACCTCAGGGTTTGGCTACACCTTC	CASSTTSGFGYTF
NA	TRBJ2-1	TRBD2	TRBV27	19	TGTGCCAGCAGCATGCGGGGGAGGGGCGAAACCGAAACCTACAATGAGCAGTTCTTC	CASSMRGRGETETYNEQFF
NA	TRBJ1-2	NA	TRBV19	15	TGTGCCAGTAGTATTGGGCAGCCCAGCGGCTATGGCTACACCTTC	CASSIGQPSGYGYTF
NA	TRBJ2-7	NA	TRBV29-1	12	TGCAGCGTTCGTCTTAGCTACTACGAGCAGTACTTC	CSVRLSYYEQYF
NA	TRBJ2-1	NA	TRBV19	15	TGTGCCAGTAGTACCTTAGCGACCTCCTACAATGAGCAGTTCTTC	CASSTLATSYNEQFF
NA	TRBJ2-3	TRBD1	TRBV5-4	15	TGTGCCAGCAGCTACGGACAGGGGGTAACAGATACGCAGTATTTT	CASSYGQGVTDTQYF
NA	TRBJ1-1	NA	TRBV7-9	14	TGTGCCAGCAGCTTGGGGGGGTTGAACACTGAAGCTTTCTTT	CASSLGGLNTEAFF
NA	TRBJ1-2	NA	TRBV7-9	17	TGTGCCAGCAGCTTGATAGGTCAGGGCCCCCTTAACTATGGCTACACCTTC	CASSLIGQGPLNYGYTF
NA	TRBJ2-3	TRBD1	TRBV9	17	TGTGCCAGCAGCGTAGATCGGGGCAGGGGGCAGGCAGATACGCAGTATTTT	CASSVDRGRGQADTQYF
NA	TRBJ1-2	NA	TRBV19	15	TGTGCCAGTACCCCATCGTGGACTGTGAACTATGGCTACACCTTC	CASTPSWTVNYGYTF
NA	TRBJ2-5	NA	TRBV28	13	TGTGCCAGCAGTTTATACAGGGCAGAGACCCAGTACTTC	CASSLYRAETQYF
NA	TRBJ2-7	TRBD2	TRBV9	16	TGTGCCAGCAGCCCCGGTCGGCTAGCGGAAACCTACGAGCAGTACTTC	CASSPGRLAETYEQYF
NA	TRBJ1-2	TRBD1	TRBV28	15	TGTGCCAGCAGAACAACAGGGGGCGCGAACTATGGCTACACCTTC	CASRTTGGANYGYTF
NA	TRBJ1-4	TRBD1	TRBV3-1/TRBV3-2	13	TGTGCCAGCAGCCCCAGGGGGTCTGAAAAACTGTTTTTT	CASSPRGSEKLFF
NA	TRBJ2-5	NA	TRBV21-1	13	TGTGCCAGATACCTCGGGGATAAAGAGACCCAGTACTTC	CARYLGDKETQYF
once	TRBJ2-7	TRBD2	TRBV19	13	TGTGCCAGTAGTTTCCGGACTAGCGGCGAGCAGTACTTC	CASSFRTSGEQYF
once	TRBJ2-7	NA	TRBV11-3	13	TGTGCCAGCAGCTCAAGTGGAGGGAGGGAGCAGTACTTC	CASSSSGGREQYF
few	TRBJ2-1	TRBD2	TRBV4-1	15	TGCGCCAGCAGCCTGGGACTAGCGGGACAAAGTGAGCAGTTCTTC	CASSLGLAGQSEQFF
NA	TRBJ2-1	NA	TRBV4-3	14	TGCGCCAGCAGCCAAGGGGCCGGATACAATGAGCAGTTCTTC	CASSQGAGYNEQFF
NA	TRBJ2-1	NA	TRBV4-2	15	TGTGCCAGCAGCCAAGATAGCGGCAGCTACAATGAGCAGTTCTTC	CASSQDSGSYNEQFF
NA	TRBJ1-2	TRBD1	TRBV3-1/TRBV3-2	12	TGTGCCAGCAGCCTTCGACAGGGGGGCTACACCTTC	CASSLRQGGYTF
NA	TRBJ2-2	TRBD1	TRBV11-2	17	TGTGCCAGCAGCTTGAGACAGGGGCCAACCCGGGCCGGGGAGCTGTTTTTT	CASSLRQGPTRAGELFF
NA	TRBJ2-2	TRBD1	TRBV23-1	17	TGCGCCAGCAGTCAACTACAGGGGGCCCGGGGCACCGGGGAGCTGTTTTTT	CASSQLQGARGTGELFF
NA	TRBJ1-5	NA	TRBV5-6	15	TGTGCCAGCAGCTTGAGTCAGATCCTCAATCAGCCCCAGCATTTT	CASSLSQILNQPQHF
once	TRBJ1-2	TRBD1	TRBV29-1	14	TGCAGCGTTTACTCCGGGACAGGGAACTATGGCTACACCTTC	CSVYSGTGNYGYTF
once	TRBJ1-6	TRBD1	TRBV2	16	TGTGCCAGCAGTCAGGGGGCAGGCACCTATAATTCACCCCTCCACTTT	CASSQGAGTYNSPLHF
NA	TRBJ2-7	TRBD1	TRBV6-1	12	TGTGCCAGCAGTGACAAACAGGGGATGCTGTACTTC	CASSDKQGMLYF
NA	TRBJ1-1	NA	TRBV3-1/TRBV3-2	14	TGTGCCAGCAGCCAAGTAGCCGCCAACACTGAAGCTTTCTTT	CASSQVAANTEAFF
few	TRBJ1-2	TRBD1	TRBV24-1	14	TGTGCCACCAGTGATAGGGACAGGGTTTATGGCTACACCTTC	CATSDRDRVYGYTF
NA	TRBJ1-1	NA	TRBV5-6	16	TGTGCCAGCAGCTGGGCGTTCGGATACTCGAACACTGAAGCTTTCTTT	CASSWAFGYSNTEAFF
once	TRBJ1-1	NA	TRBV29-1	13	TGCAGCGCCGCAGGCAGGATGAACACTGAAGCTTTCTTT	CSAAGRMNTEAFF
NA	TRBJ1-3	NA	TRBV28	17	TGTGCCAGCAGTCCCCCCGACAGGCCACGCTCTGGAAACACCATATATTTT	CASSPPDRPRSGNTIYF
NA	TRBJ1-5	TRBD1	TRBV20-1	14	TGCAGTGCTAGTGGGGACAGCCCGAATCAGCCCCAGCATTTT	CSASGDSPNQPQHF
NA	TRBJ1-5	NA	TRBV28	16	TGTGCCAGCAGTTTTAGTGGGTCCCCAGGGGATCAGCCCCAGCATTTT	CASSFSGSPGDQPQHF
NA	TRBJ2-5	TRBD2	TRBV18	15	TGTGCCAGCTCACCACTTGGACTAGGGGTCGAGACCCAGTACTTC	CASSPLGLGVETQYF
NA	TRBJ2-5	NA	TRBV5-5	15	TGTGCCAGCAGCGTCGGGCGAGGGGCGGGGGAGACCCAGTACTTC	CASSVGRGAGETQYF
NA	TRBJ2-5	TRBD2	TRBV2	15	TGTGCCAGCAGTGAAGCTTGGGGGAGGGAAGAGACCCAGTACTTC	CASSEAWGREETQYF
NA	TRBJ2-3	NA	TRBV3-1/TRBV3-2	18	TGTGCCAGCAGCCAAGCAGGATGGAGGGGACTCCAAGGAGATACGCAGTATTTT	CASSQAGWRGLQGDTQYF
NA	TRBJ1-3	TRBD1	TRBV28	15	TGTGCCAGCAGTTTAGACAGGGTCTCTGGAAACACCATATATTTT	CASSLDRVSGNTIYF
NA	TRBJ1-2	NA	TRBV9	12	TGTGCCAGCAGCGTAGTAGGGGATGGCTACACCTTC	CASSVVGDGYTF
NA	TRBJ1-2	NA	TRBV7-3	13	TGTGCCAGCAGCTTATATCGGGGGGTTGGCTACACCTTC	CASSLYRGVGYTF
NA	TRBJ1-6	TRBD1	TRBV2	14	TGTGCCAGCAGGAAACGGGACAGGATCCTACCCCTCCACTTT	CASRKRDRILPLHF
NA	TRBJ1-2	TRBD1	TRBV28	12	TGTGCCAGCGTGCGGACAGGGGACGGCTACACCTTC	CASVRTGDGYTF
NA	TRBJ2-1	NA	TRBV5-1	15	TGCGCCAGCAGCTTGGGGGGACAACTCCCGATTGAGCAGTTCTTC	CASSLGGQLPIEQFF